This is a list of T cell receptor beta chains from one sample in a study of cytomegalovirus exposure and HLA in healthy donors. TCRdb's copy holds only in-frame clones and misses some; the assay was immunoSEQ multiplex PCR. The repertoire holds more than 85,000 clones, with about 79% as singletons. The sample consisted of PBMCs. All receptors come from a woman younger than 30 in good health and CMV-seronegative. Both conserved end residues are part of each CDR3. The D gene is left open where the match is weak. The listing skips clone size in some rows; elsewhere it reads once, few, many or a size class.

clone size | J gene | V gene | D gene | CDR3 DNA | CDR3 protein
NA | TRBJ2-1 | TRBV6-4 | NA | TGTGCCAGCAGTGATTCCGAGTCCGATGAGCAGTTCTTC | CASSDSESDEQFF
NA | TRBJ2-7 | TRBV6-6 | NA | TGTGCCAGCACTACAGGGACCGTTAGCTACGAGCAGTACTTC | CASTTGTVSYEQYF
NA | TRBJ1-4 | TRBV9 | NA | TGTGCCAGCAGCGTGGGGCCCGGTAATGAAAAACTGTTTTTT | CASSVGPGNEKLFF
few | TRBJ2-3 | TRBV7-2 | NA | TGTGCCAGCAGCTTAGCGCGCTCACAAAGGAGCAGGTATTTT | CASSLARSQRSRYF
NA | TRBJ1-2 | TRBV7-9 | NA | TGTTCCAGCAGCTTAAGGGAGGCTGGCTACACCTTC | CSSSLREAGYTF
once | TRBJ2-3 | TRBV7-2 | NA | TGTGCCAGCAGCTTAGGGGACTGGCAGACAGATACGCAGTATTTT | CASSLGDWQTDTQYF
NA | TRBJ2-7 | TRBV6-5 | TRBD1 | TGTGCCAGCAGTGGGGGACAGGGAGGATACGAGCAGTACTTC | CASSGGQGGYEQYF
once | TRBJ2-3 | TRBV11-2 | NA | TGTGCCAGCAGCTTAGGACAGGATGATACGCAGTATTTT | CASSLGQDDTQYF
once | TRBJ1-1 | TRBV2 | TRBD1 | TGTGCCAGCAGGGGGGGTAAACAGGGGCCGAACACTGAAGCTTTCTTT | CASRGGKQGPNTEAFF
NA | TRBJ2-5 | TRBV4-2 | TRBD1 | TGTGCCAGCAGCCAAGGGTCCGGGACAGGGGGTGAGACCCAGTACTTC | CASSQGSGTGGETQYF
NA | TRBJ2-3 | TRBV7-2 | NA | TGTGCCAGCAGCTTAGCGGCCGGGGGAGCCGGGGCAGATACGCAGTATTTT | CASSLAAGGAGADTQYF
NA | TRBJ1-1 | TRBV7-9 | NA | TGTGCCAGCAGCTTTCAGGGGTCTGAAGCTTTCTTT | CASSFQGSEAFF
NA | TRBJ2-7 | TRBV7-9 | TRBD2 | TGTGCCAGCAGCACGGGGACTACCACCTACGAGCAGTACTTC | CASSTGTTTYEQYF
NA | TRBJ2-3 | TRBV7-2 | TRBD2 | TGTGCCAGCAGCCGACTAGCGGGTGGAGATACGCAGTATTTT | CASSRLAGGDTQYF
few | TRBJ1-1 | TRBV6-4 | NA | TGTGCCAGCAGCGTAGAGGGGGAGAACACTGAAGCTTTCTTT | CASSVEGENTEAFF
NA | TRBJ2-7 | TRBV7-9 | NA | TGTTCCACCTCAAGGAGTAGCTCCTACGAGCAGTACTTC | CSTSRSSSYEQYF
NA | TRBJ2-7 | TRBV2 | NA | TGTGCCAGCAGTGATAGACTATACGAGCAGTACTTC | CASSDRLYEQYF
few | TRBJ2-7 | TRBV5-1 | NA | TGCGCCAGCAGCTTGAGACAGACGACTTGGCACGAGCAGTACTTC | CASSLRQTTWHEQYF
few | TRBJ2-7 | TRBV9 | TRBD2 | TGTGCCAGCAGCGCAAGCGGGAGAGGGGTCGAGCAGTACTTC | CASSASGRGVEQYF
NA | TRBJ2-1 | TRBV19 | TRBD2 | TGTGCCAGCCGGACTAGTTCATTTAATGAGCAGTTCTTC | CASRTSSFNEQFF
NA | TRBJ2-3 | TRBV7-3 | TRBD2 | TGTGCCAGCAGCATATCTAGCGGAGCCACAGATACGCAGTATTTT | CASSISSGATDTQYF
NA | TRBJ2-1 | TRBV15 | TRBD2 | TGTGCCACCAGCAGAACACCGGGACTAGCCGAATCCTACAATGAGCAGTTCTTC | CATSRTPGLAESYNEQFF
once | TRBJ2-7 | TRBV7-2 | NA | TGTGCCAGCAGCTTCAGCTCCTACGAGCAGTACTTC | CASSFSSYEQYF
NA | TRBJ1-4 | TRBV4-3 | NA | TGCGCCAGCAGCCAATACGAGGGTGGTAAAGGATATAATGAAAAACTGTTTTTT | CASSQYEGGKGYNEKLFF
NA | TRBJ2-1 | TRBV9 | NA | TGTGCCAGCAGCCCCAACACGGCGGGGTTCTACAATGAGCAGTTCTTC | CASSPNTAGFYNEQFF
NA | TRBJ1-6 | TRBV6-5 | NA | TGTGCCAGCAGTTACGGGCCAGGCCAATCACCCCTCCACTTT | CASSYGPGQSPLHF
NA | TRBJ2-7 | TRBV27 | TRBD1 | TGTGCCAGCAGTGCTTCGCGAGACAGGGTCTTCTACGAGCAGTACTTC | CASSASRDRVFYEQYF
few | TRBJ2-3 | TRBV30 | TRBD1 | TGTGCGGTGATGAGGGACAGGGTTTCGGATACGCAGTATTTT | CAVMRDRVSDTQYF
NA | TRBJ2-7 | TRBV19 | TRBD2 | TGTGCCAGTAGTATACAAGCGGGGCCCCTCTACGAGCAGTACTTC | CASSIQAGPLYEQYF
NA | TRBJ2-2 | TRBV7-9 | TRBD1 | TGTGCCAGCAGCTTAAATTGGGACAGGTCCGGGGAGCTGTTTTTT | CASSLNWDRSGELFF
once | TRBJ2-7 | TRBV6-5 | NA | TGTGCCAGCAGTTTCAGGGTAGGCGAGCAGTACTTC | CASSFRVGEQYF
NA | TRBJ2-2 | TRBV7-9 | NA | TGTTCCAGCAGCTTAGGTACAGGGTGGACCGGGGAGCTGTTTTTT | CSSSLGTGWTGELFF
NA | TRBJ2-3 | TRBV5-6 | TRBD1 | TGTGCCAGCAGCTTGGTGACAGGGCCCTCCTTCACAGATACGCAGTATTTT | CASSLVTGPSFTDTQYF
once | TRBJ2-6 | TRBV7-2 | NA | TGTGCCAGCGACATCCAACACCTCTCTGGGGCCAACGTCCTGACTTTC | CASDIQHLSGANVLTF
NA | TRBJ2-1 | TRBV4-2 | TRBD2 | TGTGCCAGCAGCCCCTCCGGGACTAGCGGGAGCGATGAGCAGTTCTTC | CASSPSGTSGSDEQFF
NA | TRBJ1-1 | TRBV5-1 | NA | TGCGCCAGCAGCTTGACAGGGAAATTGAACACTGAAGCTTTCTTT | CASSLTGKLNTEAFF
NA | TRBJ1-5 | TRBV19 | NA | TGTGCCAGTAGTAGGCGGATGGAGCCCCAGCATTTT | CASSRRMEPQHF
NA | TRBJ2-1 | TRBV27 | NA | TGTGCCAGCAGTTTAGTCGCGGACAGCTCCTACAATGAGCAGTTCTTC | CASSLVADSSYNEQFF